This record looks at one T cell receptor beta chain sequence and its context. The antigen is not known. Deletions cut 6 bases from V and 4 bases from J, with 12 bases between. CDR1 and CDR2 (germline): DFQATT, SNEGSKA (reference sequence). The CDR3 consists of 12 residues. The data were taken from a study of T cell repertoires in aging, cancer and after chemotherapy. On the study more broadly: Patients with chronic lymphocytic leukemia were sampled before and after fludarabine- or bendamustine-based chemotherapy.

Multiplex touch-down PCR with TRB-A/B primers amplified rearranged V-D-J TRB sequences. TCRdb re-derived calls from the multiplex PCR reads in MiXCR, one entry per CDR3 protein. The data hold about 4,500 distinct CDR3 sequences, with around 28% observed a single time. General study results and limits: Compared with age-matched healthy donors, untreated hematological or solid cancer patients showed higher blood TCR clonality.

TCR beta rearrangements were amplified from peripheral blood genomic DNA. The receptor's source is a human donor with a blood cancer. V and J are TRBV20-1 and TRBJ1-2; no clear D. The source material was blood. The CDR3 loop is CSAKVLGYGYTF. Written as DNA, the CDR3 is TGCAGTGCCAAGGTCCTAGGCTATGGCTACACCTTC.